Below, 21 T cell receptor beta chains from the same sample are listed, as sequenced in a study of T cells after yellow fever vaccination. MiXCR was run by TCRdb on the 5' RACE reads, yielding one entry per CDR3 protein. The sample yields about 630,000 distinct CDR3 sequences, approximately 13% seen once. The specimen was PBMCs, collected on the day of the yellow fever booster vaccination. The source is a man aged 25-40 years who received the YFV17D yellow fever vaccine.

This clonotype has just a few counts. The rearrangement joins TRBV29-1 to TRBJ1-1; D is undetermined. The V gene's germline CDR1 is SQVTM and CDR2 ANQGSEA. The CDR3 contains 13 residues. Trimming removed 3 bases from V and 0 bases from J, with 8 bases in between. The CDR3 loop is CSVEQVLNTEAFF. The CDR3 DNA reads TGCAGCGTTGAGCAGGTACTGAACACTGAAGCTTTCTTT.

The rearrangement links TRBV30 to TRBJ1-4; D unresolved. Per germline, CDR1 GTSNPN and CDR2 SVGIG (reference sequence). The CDR3 runs 11 residues. V was shortened by 2 bases and J by 6 bases, with 4 bases between the two germline ends. CDR3 sequence reads: CAWSLHEKLFF. The CDR3 nucleotides read TGTGCCTGGAGTTTACATGAAAAACTGTTTTTT.

The chain combines TRBV3-1 with TRBJ2-2, with 14 bases fitting TRBD2. The J segment lost 7 bases and the V segment lost 2 bases, leaving 3 bases of the junction unmatched. CDR3 length: 16 amino acids. CDR1 and CDR2 from the germline V gene are LGHDT and YNNKEL (reference sequence). CDR3 nucleotides: TGTGCCAGCAGCCAAACCGGGACTAGCGGGAGCGGGGAGCTGTTTTTT. It specifies CASSQTGTSGSGELFF.

This clonotype has more than one count but fewer than ten. This chain joins TRBV6-2 or TRBV6-3 and TRBJ2-6; the D gene is possibly TRBD1 (6 bases). V gave up 0 bases and J gave up 2 bases, with 14 bases separating them. Germline lookup yields CDR1 MNHEY and CDR2 SVGEGT. This CDR3 is 18 amino acids long. DNA for the CDR3: TGTGCCAGCAGTTACTCGGGACATAAAGAACCTGGGGCCAACGTCCTGACTTTC. Encoded protein: CASSYSGHKEPGANVLTF.

The table lists this clonotype with many counts. The V and J genes are TRBV27 and TRBJ1-6; D may be TRBD1 (5 bases). Trimming stripped 3 bases from V and 6 bases from J, with 9 bases between. Germline V gene lookup returns CDR1 MNHEY and CDR2 SMNVEV (reference sequence). CDR3 size: 14 residues. The DNA of the CDR3 is TGTGCCAGCAGTTTTGGGGCAGCTAATTCACCCCTCCACTTT. Protein product: CASSFGAANSPLHF.

This clonotype was counted between two and nine times. The rearrangement links TRBV25-1 to TRBJ2-7, with TRBD2 matching 10 bases. J gave up 4 bases and V 5 bases, and 5 bases lay outside the gene matches. Per the germline V gene, CDR1 is MGHDK and CDR2 is SYGVNS. The CDR3 sequence is 14 residues long. The CDR3: CASSRSSGRYEQYF. The CDR3 DNA reads TGTGCCAGCAGTCGGTCTAGCGGGAGATACGAGCAGTACTTC.

This clonotype appeared a few times. The gene calls are TRBV30 and TRBJ2-5; D is tentatively TRBD1 or TRBD2 (5 bases each). There are 13 residues in the CDR3. CDR1 is GTSNPN and CDR2 is SVGIG in the germline V gene (reference sequence). The V gene lost 2 bases and the J gene lost 1 base, with 8 bases spanning the gap. The CDR3 is CAWSWGSQETQYF. The CDR3 DNA reads as TGTGCCTGGAGTTGGGGGTCCCAAGAGACCCAGTACTTC.

The chain uses TRBV20-1 and TRBJ2-1, with 7 bases identical to TRBD2. The junction had 7 bases not matched to a gene; V was cut back by 3 bases and J by 5 bases. The CDR3 runs 14 residues. The germline V gene encodes CDR1 DFQATT and CDR2 SNEGSKA (reference sequence). The CDR3 DNA sequence: TGCAGTGCTAGTCGTAGCGGGCGTAACAATGAGCAGTTCTTC. It specifies CSASRSGRNNEQFF.

The rearrangement joins TRBV20-1 to TRBJ2-4; weak D call: TRBD2 (6 bases). The germline gives CDR1 DFQATT, CDR2 SNEGSKA (reference sequence). CDR3 length: 15 amino acids. Trimming shortened V by 7 bases and J by 0 bases, and 16 bases separated the two germline ends. The CDR3 DNA reads TGCAGTGTGCATCCCGGGAGACTAGCCAAAAACATTCAGTACTTC. Translated, it gives CSVHPGRLAKNIQYF.

The J gene is TRBJ1-4, the V gene TRBV5-5; the D gene is possibly TRBD1 (6 bases). V shed 4 bases and J shed 8 bases, with 15 bases lying between them. This CDR3 has 14 amino acids. Germline CDR1 SGHKS, CDR2 YYEKEE (reference sequence). The CDR3 reads CASSDVRGTEKLFF. The CDR3 DNA reads TGTGCCAGCAGCGATGTTAGGGGGACCGAAAAACTGTTTTTT.

This clonotype turned up a few times. The J gene is TRBJ2-7, the V gene TRBV6-5, with TRBD2 identical over 7 bases. Germline loops: CDR1 MNHEY, CDR2 SVGAGI. Trimming cost V 11 bases and J 0 bases; bases outside gene matches: 10. The CDR3 loop spans 14 amino acids. CDR3 loop: CAPGEGGISYEQYF. The CDR3 coding sequence is TGTGCCCCCGGGGAGGGAGGGATCTCCTACGAGCAGTACTTC.

The chain joins TRBV29-1 to TRBJ2-1, with D perhaps TRBD1 (6 bases). Germline V gene lookup returns CDR1 SQVTM and CDR2 ANQGSEA. This CDR3 comprises 13 residues. In DNA, the CDR3 is TGCAGTTATAACAGGGTCAACTACAATGAGCAGTTCTTC. Translation: CSYNRVNYNEQFF.

The genes are TRBV19 and TRBJ2-7, with D tentatively TRBD2 (5 bases). The V gene's germline CDR1 is LNHDA and CDR2 SQIVND (reference sequence). The V end lost 3 bases, the J end lost 1 base, and 13 bases lay between the germline ends. The CDR3 is made up of 15 amino acids. CDR3 in amino acids: CASSIRGLSSYEQYF. The CDR3, as DNA: TGTGCCAGTAGTATCAGAGGGCTTTCTTCCTACGAGCAGTACTTC.

This clonotype occurred a few times. CDR3 in amino acids: CASSQASHTIYF. CDR3 DNA sequence: TGTGCCAGCAGCCAAGCGAGCCACACCATATATTTT. V gene TRBV3-1 combines with J gene TRBJ1-3; D is unresolved. CDR3 length: 12 residues. Trimming stripped 1 base from V and 8 bases from J, with 6 bases between. The germline V gene has CDR1 LGHDT and CDR2 YNNKEL (reference sequence).

Turning to this clonotype: The junction differs from germline at one of its ends, possibly a read error. This sequence joins TRBV5-1 and TRBJ2-7; D possibly uses TRBD1 or TRBD2 (5 bases each). There are 14 residues in the CDR3. From germline, CDR1 is SGHRS and CDR2 YFSETQ. Here the CDR3 DNA reads TGCGCCAGCAGCGTCGGGACGGCTCCCTACAAGCAGTACTTC. This gives the protein CASSVGTAPYKQYF.

This clonotype was picked up many times. The rearrangement links TRBV7-8 to TRBJ2-1, with D unclear. The CDR3 extends over 13 amino acids. The germline V and J ends were trimmed by 5 bases and 3 bases, with 8 bases remaining between them. Germline CDR1 and CDR2: SGHVS and FQNEAQ. In nucleotides, the CDR3 is TGTGCCAGCAGCCTCGACAACTACAATGAGCAGTTCTTC. Its protein is CASSLDNYNEQFF.

The chain carries TRBV5-1 and TRBJ1-4; D is unclear. CDR3 length: 14 residues. The V end lost 4 bases, the J end lost 6 bases, and 13 bases lay between the germline ends. The germline CDR1 and CDR2 sequences are SGHRS and YFSETQ. The CDR3 sequence is CASSTERSDEKLFF. The CDR3 nucleotides read TGCGCCAGCAGCACTGAAAGGTCGGATGAAAAACTGTTTTTT.

This clonotype was recorded at least ten times. This rearrangement joins TRBV3-1 to TRBJ2-1, with D unclear. The CDR3 runs 13 residues. Germline V gives CDR1 LGHDT, CDR2 YNNKEL (reference sequence). V was pared by 1 base and J by 6 bases, with 7 bases between. In DNA form, the CDR3 reads TGTGCCAGCAGCCAAGCCTATATCAATGAGCAGTTCTTC. This sequence encodes CASSQAYINEQFF.

At least ten counts were recorded for this clonotype. The genes are TRBV5-1 and TRBJ2-1; 11 bases are shared with TRBD2. Germline-derived CDR1 and CDR2 are SGHRS and YFSETQ. J gave up 5 bases and V 0 bases, and 7 bases lay outside the gene matches. The CDR3 consists of 17 residues. Here the CDR3 DNA reads TGCGCCAGCAGCTTGGTTCTTAGCGGGAGGGCCGACAATGAGCAGTTCTTC. It codes for CASSLVLSGRADNEQFF.

The sample holds a few counts of this clonotype. The V call is TRBV5-6, the J call TRBJ2-1, with D unresolved. Germline CDR1 is SGHDT and CDR2 is YYEEEE. Trimming pared 6 bases from V and 9 bases from J, leaving 16 bases between. The length of the CDR3 is 13 residues. The CDR3 region is CASTRGTNAEQFF. In nucleotides, the CDR3 is TGTGCCAGCACTCGAGGTACGAATGCTGAGCAGTTCTTC.

The chain carries TRBV24-1 and TRBJ1-1; 7 bases match TRBD1. This CDR3 is 15 amino acids long. Losses at the gene ends were 3 bases for V and 4 bases for J; bases not matched to a gene: 7. Germline lookup yields CDR1 KGHDR and CDR2 SFDVKD. CDR3 sequence: CATSDDRAGGTEAFF. The DNA of the CDR3 is TGTGCCACCAGTGATGACAGGGCAGGGGGCACTGAAGCTTTCTTT.